One T cell receptor (beta chain) is described in this entry. Its antigen is currently unknown. The data stem from a study of CD8+CD57+ T cells in acquired aplastic anemia. Study-wide background: Yields of DNA that came from sorted CD4+ and CD8+ cells averaged about 2.9 ug. The study obtained around 10 million reads on average for CD4+ cells from healthy donors. General observations from the study: Patients versus controls showed no significant CD8+ Simpson's diversity difference. A set of approximately 29 CD8+ CDR3 sequences was shared between patients and controls, and these sequences appeared highly expressed in patients.

Genomic DNA was employed as the template in profiling TCR beta VDJ and CDR3. TCRdb ran MiXCR on the reads and lists one entry per CDR3 protein. Counted here are over 100,000 distinct CDR3 sequences, about 40% occurring once; the ten biggest clones make up 7.5% to 9.5%. The clonotype comes from a human donor in good health, serving as a control. Sequenced sample: sorted CD4+, CD8+, or CD8+CD57+ T cells (not recorded which) from PBMCs.

The CDR3 here is CSVELAGRNEQFF. CDR3 coding DNA: TGCAGCGTTGAACTAGCGGGCCGCAATGAGCAGTTCTTC. The gene calls are TRBV29-1 and TRBJ2-1, with 8 bases fitting TRBD2. The CDR3 is 13 residues long. Germline CDR1 is SQVTM and CDR2 is ANQGSEA. V lost 2 bases to trimming and J lost 6 bases; unmatched junction nucleotides: 3.